This T cell receptor beta chain is drawn from a study of shared clonotypes between healthy human individuals. The overall study: There were three CD4 naive, three CD4 memory, two CD8 naive and one CD8 memory plates per donor.

Clones were sequenced by immunoSEQ multiplex PCR, and TCRdb holds only the in-frame ones, with some missing. The table includes a few hundred thousand clones, around 72% detected once. Study-wide findings and caveats: Estimated richness values were generally larger in naive subsets than in memory subsets. Only blood underwent sampling, and tissue repertoires likely differ.

CDR1 and CDR2 from the germline V gene are MRHNA and SNTAGT. With 6 bases removed from V and 0 bases from J, the gap between germline ends came to 13 bases. This CDR3 comprises 15 residues. The sample holds many counts of this clone. Antigen specificity is unknown. The sample was memory CD4+ T cells sorted from blood. The subset here: CD45RA-negative fraction. This chain connects TRBV6-4 to TRBJ2-3; D is unclear. The sequence was obtained from a man aged 25-45 years in good health. CDR3 in DNA: TGTGCCAGCAGAACTGCTCACGGTAGCACAGATACGCAGTATTTT. This gives the protein CASRTAHGSTDTQYF.